In this sample, the clone carrying this T cell receptor (beta chain) turned up many times. The record originates from a study of T cells in Graves' hyperthyroidism and ophthalmopathy. Patients were aged 18 to 65, had disease duration under 2 months, and had newly diagnosed hyperthyroidism. From germline, CDR1 is LGHDT and CDR2 YNNKEL (reference sequence). The CDR3 covers 16 residues. Trimming cost V 0 bases and J 0 bases, with 10 bases left between them. Amplification targeted TCR beta CDR3 regions from RNA transcripts. With the HTBI primer set, the TCR CDR3 went through a first round of RT-PCR. TCRdb re-called the multiplex PCR reads with MiXCR, one entry per CDR3 protein. The sample lists approximately 370,000 distinct CDR3 sequences, roughly 17% occurring once.

The chain employs TRBV3-1 and TRBJ2-3, with D possibly matching TRBD1 (6 bases). The sequence was obtained from a woman in her 30s with Graves' hyperthyroidism that later progressed to Graves' ophthalmopathy. What was sequenced was blood. The CDR3 loop is CASSQEGGFSTDTQYF. The CDR3 DNA reads TGTGCCAGCAGCCAAGAAGGGGGATTTAGCACAGATACGCAGTATTTT.